These T cell receptor beta chains were read from a single sample in a study of technical replicates of blood from several donors. The method was immunoSEQ multiplex PCR; TCRdb's version includes in-frame clones alone and lacks a portion of them. The table has more than 65,000 clones, roughly 92% seen once. Sequenced sample: T cells isolated from PBMCs. All receptors come from a human donor in good health. Each CDR3 is given with its conserved first and last residue. The D gene is left open where the match is weak. A row's size may be missing; if present it is once, few, many or a size class.

D gene	V gene	clone size	J gene	CDR3 protein	CDR3 DNA
NA	TRBV4-3	NA	TRBJ2-1	CASSQVGVIVEQFF	TGCGCCAGCAGCCAAGTCGGGGTGATCGTTGAGCAGTTCTTC
NA	TRBV6-6	NA	TRBJ2-2	CASSFLQSQNTGELFF	TGTGCCAGCAGTTTCCTACAGAGCCAGAACACCGGGGAGCTGTTTTTT
TRBD1	TRBV9	NA	TRBJ2-1	CASSYGQGVAEQFF	TGTGCCAGCAGCTATGGACAGGGGGTGGCTGAGCAGTTCTTC
NA	TRBV6-1	NA	TRBJ1-4	CASSAGFATNEKLFF	TGTGCCAGCAGTGCAGGTTTCGCAACTAATGAAAAACTGTTTTTT
TRBD2	TRBV19	once	TRBJ2-1	CASSLAGISNEQFF	TGTGCCAGTAGTCTAGCGGGGATCTCAAATGAGCAGTTCTTC
TRBD2	TRBV9	NA	TRBJ2-1	CASSVGLAGGNEQFF	TGTGCCAGCAGCGTAGGCCTAGCGGGAGGAAATGAGCAGTTCTTC
NA	TRBV28	NA	TRBJ2-3	CAITGFRTDTQYF	TGTGCCATCACAGGGTTCCGCACAGATACGCAGTATTTT
TRBD1	TRBV9	NA	TRBJ2-7	CASSVAGTDYEQYF	TGTGCCAGCAGCGTTGCCGGGACAGACTACGAGCAGTACTTC
TRBD1	TRBV15	NA	TRBJ2-7	CATSRDRASSSYEQYF	TGTGCCACCAGCAGGGACAGGGCGTCGAGCTCCTACGAGCAGTACTTC
NA	TRBV19	NA	TRBJ1-1	CASSYSGNTEAFF	TGTGCCAGTAGTTATTCAGGTAACACTGAAGCTTTCTTT
TRBD1	TRBV6-5	NA	TRBJ2-3	CASSGDRERDTQYF	TGTGCCAGCAGTGGGGACAGGGAGAGGGATACGCAGTATTTT
NA	TRBV30	NA	TRBJ2-7	CAWREPYEQYF	TGTGCCTGGAGGGAGCCCTACGAGCAGTACTTC
NA	TRBV28	NA	TRBJ2-7	CASSSPGDSSYEQYF	TGTGCCAGCAGTTCCCCGGGGGACTCTTCCTACGAGCAGTACTTC
NA	TRBV28	NA	TRBJ2-1	CASSPPSRNEQFF	TGTGCCAGCAGCCCCCCTAGCCGGAATGAGCAGTTCTTC
NA	TRBV14	NA	TRBJ2-7	CASSQEGWDLDYEQYF	TGTGCCAGCAGCCAAGAAGGTTGGGACTTAGACTACGAGCAGTACTTC
NA	TRBV14	NA	TRBJ2-5	CASSQDFQGRVTQYF	TGTGCCAGCAGCCAAGATTTTCAGGGTAGGGTGACCCAGTACTTC
TRBD2	TRBV30	NA	TRBJ2-1	CAAITSGITQFF	TGTGCCGCCATTACTAGCGGGATTACGCAGTTCTTC